Shown below are 18 T cell receptor beta chains from a single sample sequenced in a study of blood T cells in healthy people across ages. Through a sample-barcoded 5' primer and a J-beta primer mix, a second PCR was run for about 6 to 11 cycles. TCRdb reprocessed the 5' RACE reads with MiXCR, giving one entry per CDR3 protein. This sample yields 700,000 to 850,000 distinct CDR3 sequences, of which approximately 35% are seen a single time; approximately 12% belongs to the top ten. The specimen was blood. The receptors here all came from a young man in good health.

This clonotype was observed a few times. The genes are TRBV2 and TRBJ2-1; D is possibly TRBD2 (5 bases). Trimming stripped 8 bases from V and 8 bases from J, with 22 bases between. CDR1 SNHLY and CDR2 FYNNEI come from the germline V gene. The CDR3 length is 15 residues. CDR3 loop: CASSGGSGDSYEQFF. CDR3 nucleotides: TGTGCCAGCTCAGGTGGCAGCGGAGATTCCTATGAGCAGTTCTTC.

V gene TRBV27 combines with J gene TRBJ1-1; a weak D match, TRBD1 (6 bases). CDR1 is MNHEY and CDR2 is SMNVEV in the germline V gene (reference sequence). This CDR3 region has 14 residues. Trimming left V 6 bases short and J 6 bases short, with 17 bases between. CDR3 in DNA: TGTGCCAGCAGCCCGGACAGTTCCTACGCTGAAGCTTTCTTT. Its protein is CASSPDSSYAEAFF.

The genes are TRBV9 and TRBJ1-1, with D maybe TRBD1 (5 bases). The V end lost 3 bases, the J end lost 4 bases, and 16 bases lay between the germline ends. Germline V lookup: CDR1 SGDLS, CDR2 YYNGEE. The CDR3 sequence is 15 residues long. The CDR3 is CASSGIVGGATEAFF. Here the CDR3 DNA reads TGTGCCAGCAGCGGGATTGTGGGAGGGGCCACTGAAGCTTTCTTT.

This chain joins TRBV5-6 and TRBJ2-2; 7 bases line up with TRBD2. The CDR3 loop spans 14 amino acids. In germline, CDR1 is SGHDT, CDR2 YYEEEE. Germline trimming cut 2 bases from V and 11 bases from J; bases unmatched to any gene: 9. This CDR3 reads CASSFQAGTPELFF. The DNA for the CDR3 is TGTGCCAGCAGCTTCCAAGCGGGGACCCCTGAGCTGTTTTTT.

CDR3 sequence: CASSLGGTATYNEQYF. The CDR3 region has the DNA TGTGCCAGCAGCTTAGGCGGGACAGCAACCTACAATGAGCAGTACTTC. This sequence joins TRBV7-2 and TRBJ2-7, with D tentatively TRBD1 (7 bases). The CDR3 contains 16 residues. V gave up 1 base and J gave up 7 bases, with 20 bases separating them. Germline CDR1 is SGHTA and CDR2 is FQGNSA. Full variable domain (rest looked up from reference TRBV7-2 and TRBJ2-7): GAGVSQSPSNKVTEKGKDVELRCDPISGHTALYWYRQSLGQGLEFLIYFQGNSAPDKSGLPSDRFSAERTGGSVSTLTIQRTQQEDSAVYLCASSLGGTATYNEQYFGPGTRLTVT.

The CDR3 DNA sequence: TGTGCCAGCAGCCACGGGGGAAGTCGCGGGGAGCTGTTTTTT. Translating gives CASSHGGSRGELFF. The rearrangement joins TRBV7-2 to TRBJ2-2; a possible D gene is TRBD2 (6 bases). The CDR3 has 14 residues. Germline CDR1 SGHTA, CDR2 FQGNSA. V was pared by 5 bases and J by 7 bases, with 14 bases between.

In this sample, this clonotype turned up many times. The chain combines TRBV7-2 with TRBJ2-4, with D possibly matching TRBD1 (5 bases). Trimming stripped 4 bases from V and 0 bases from J, with 7 bases between. From germline, CDR1 is SGHTA and CDR2 FQGNSA. CDR3 length: 14 residues. This CDR3 reads CASSSRVAKNIQYF. The CDR3 nucleotides read TGTGCCAGCAGCTCCAGGGTAGCCAAAAACATTCAGTACTTC.

The V and J genes are TRBV7-2 and TRBJ1-2, with D tentatively TRBD1 (5 bases). Trimming removed 1 base from V and 5 bases from J, with 14 bases in between. Per germline, CDR1 SGHTA and CDR2 FQGNSA. The CDR3 extends over 15 amino acids. Here the CDR3 reads CTSSLGQQYRYGYTF. In DNA, the CDR3 is TGTACCAGCAGCTTAGGACAGCAATACAGATATGGCTACACCTTC.

The CDR3 loop is CASRGGTDGTEAFF. Written as DNA, the CDR3 is TGTGCCAGCAGGGGGGGGACAGACGGCACTGAAGCTTTCTTT. The chain uses TRBV28 and TRBJ1-1; 7 nucleotides line up with TRBD1. The length of the CDR3 is 14 residues. J lost 4 bases, V lost 6 bases, and 8 bases had no gene match. CDR1 and CDR2 from the germline V gene are MDHEN and SYDVKM.

V gene TRBV10-3 combines with J gene TRBJ1-1; 11 bases match TRBD1. The CDR3 is 13 amino acids. Germline V gene data show CDR1 as ENHRY and CDR2 as SYGVKD. After removal of 6 bases from V and 4 bases from J, the junction contained 1 base not matched to a gene. The CDR3 DNA sequence: TGTGCCATCAGCGGGACAGGGGGCACTGAAGCTTTCTTT. Translated, it gives CAISGTGGTEAFF.

This clonotype has only a few counts. This may be a read error: a much more frequent sequence differs by one nucleotide. V gene TRBV3-1 combines with J gene TRBJ2-3; D not certain. The germline gives CDR1 LGHDT, CDR2 YNNKEL (reference sequence). CDR3 size: 13 residues. The V end lost 0 bases, the J end lost 2 bases, and 3 bases lay between the germline ends. The CDR3 here is CASSQDHTDTQYF. DNA for the CDR3: TGTGCCAGCAGCCAAGATCACACAGATACGCAGTATTTT.

In this sample, this clonotype turned up a few times. This sequence joins TRBV20-1 and TRBJ2-3; no clear D. Germline loops: CDR1 DFQATT, CDR2 SNEGSKA (reference sequence). The CDR3 is made up of 15 amino acids. Deletions cut 1 base from V and 0 bases from J, with 11 bases between. CDR3 nucleotide sequence: TGCAGTGCTAGAGCCCGGTTAGCTAGCACAGATACGCAGTATTTT. It specifies CSARARLASTDTQYF.

Note on this clonotype: A much larger clonotype is one base distant, so this may be a read error. The V and J genes are TRBV5-1 and TRBJ2-1; TRBD2 matches at 11 bases. Per the germline V gene, CDR1 is SGHRS and CDR2 is YFSETQ. This CDR3 comprises 17 residues. V shed 4 bases, J shed 13 bases, and the junction held 19 bases outside the gene matches. This CDR3 is CASSPKTSGDLRETQFF. For the CDR3, the DNA is TGCGCCAGCAGCCCTAAGACTAGCGGGGATCTGAGGGAGACCCAGTTCTTC. The variable domain in full, completed from reference TRBV5-1 and TRBJ2-1, reads KAGVTQTPRYLIKTRGQQVTLSCSPISGHRSVSWYQQTPGQGLQFLFEYFSETQRNKGNFPGRFSGRQFSNSRSEMNVSTLELGDSALYLCASSPKTSGDLRETQFFGPGTRLTVL.

Remarks on this clonotype: With a much larger clone just one base away, this may be a read error. The chain uses TRBV12-3 or TRBV12-4 and TRBJ2-1; TRBD1 or TRBD2 may be the D gene (5 bases each). This CDR3 has 13 residues. V was clipped by 4 bases and J by 6 bases, with 10 bases between them. CDR3 region: CASSWGLGNEQFF. CDR3 nucleotide sequence: TGTGCCAGCAGTTGGGGGTTGGGCAATGAGCAGTTCTTC.

In the case of this clonotype: A much larger clone differs by one base, so this may be a read error. The CDR3 nucleotides are TGTGCCAGCAGCTTAGCACAGGGACGGGACTATGGCTGCACCTTC. Translating gives CASSLAQGRDYGCTF. This chain joins TRBV7-9 and TRBJ1-2, with D perhaps matching TRBD1 (6 bases). Germline CDR1 is SEHNR and CDR2 is FQNEAQ (reference sequence). CDR3 size: 15 residues.

The chain carries TRBV11-1 and TRBJ2-4; maybe TRBD1 (6 bases). The CDR3 is made up of 15 amino acids. V was clipped by 3 bases and J by 3 bases, with 12 bases between them. The V gene's germline CDR1 is SGHAT and CDR2 FQDESV (reference sequence). The CDR3 DNA is TGTGCCAGCAGCTTTACAGGGCTTGGCAAAAACATTCAGTACTTC. Its protein product is CASSFTGLGKNIQYF.

V and J are TRBV2 and TRBJ2-7; D might be TRBD1 or TRBD2, each matching 5 bases. Trimming removed 10 bases at V and 4 bases at J, with 17 bases between. This CDR3 comprises 13 residues. CDR1 and CDR2 (germline): SNHLY, FYNNEI. DNA for the CDR3: TGTGCCACATCTCCGGGACGTCTATACGAGCAGTACTTC. Its protein product is CATSPGRLYEQYF.

The chain employs TRBV2 and TRBJ2-3; TRBD1 might be the D (5 bases). Trimming shortened V by 9 bases and J by 1 base, and 17 bases separated the two germline ends. The CDR3 runs to 15 residues. CDR1 is SNHLY, CDR2 FYNNEI, per germline. The CDR3 bases are TGTGCCAGTATTTGGGGCAGACTCCGCACAGATACGCAGTATTTT. Translated: CASIWGRLRTDTQYF.